The present TCR beta chain was sequenced within a study of blood T cell repertoires in COVID-19. For the study at large: The United States, Italy and Spain provided the acute and convalescent COVID-19 samples.

V lost 0 bases, J lost 5 bases, and 9 bases lay in between. Germline V lookup: CDR1 SGHNT, CDR2 YYREEE (reference sequence). The CDR3 spans 14 residues. Original analysis: The authors estimated nucleated cell counts from reference gene primer amplification. The method was immunoSEQ multiplex PCR; TCRdb's version includes in-frame clones alone and lacks a portion of them. The DNA was the basis for D and trimming; V, J and clone size are from that table. The data hold 50,000 or so clones, with roughly 86% observed a single time. Specimen: peripheral blood. The chain recombines TRBV5-4 with TRBJ2-1; no clear D gene. This sequence was found in a woman aged 80 or over with acute or convalescent COVID-19. The CDR3 loop reads CASSLVVRDNEQFF. The CDR3 nucleotides are TGTGCCAGCAGCTTGGTTGTCCGGGACAATGAGCAGTTCTTC. The variable domain in full, with the rest retrieved from reference TRBV5-4 and TRBJ2-1, is ETGVTQSPTHLIKTRGQQVTLRCSSQSGHNTVSWYQQALGQGPQFIFQYYREEENGRGNFPPRFSGLQFPNYSSELNVNALELDDSALYLCASSLVVRDNEQFFGPGTRLTVL.